The 15 T cell receptor beta chains presented below share a single source sample, sequenced in a study of T cells after yellow fever vaccination. TCRdb analysed the 5' RACE reads with MiXCR anew, one entry per CDR3 protein. The sample yields about 160,000 distinct CDR3 sequences, approximately 6.8% seen once. The material was CD4+ T cells sorted from PBMCs, obtained less than 6 days after the first yellow fever vaccination. The source of these receptors is a man aged 18 to 35 who received the YFV17D yellow fever vaccine.

This clonotype was recorded many times. The chain links TRBV5-4 to TRBJ2-2; D not certain. V was clipped by 4 bases and J by 4 bases, with 14 bases between them. CDR1 SGHNT and CDR2 YYREEE come from the germline V gene (reference sequence). The CDR3 extends over 15 amino acids. The CDR3: CASSRQLAITGELFF. The CDR3 DNA reads as TGTGCCAGCAGCAGGCAGTTAGCTATCACCGGGGAGCTGTTTTTT.

The V call is TRBV9, the J call TRBJ1-2, with D perhaps TRBD1 (6 bases). CDR1 is SGDLS, CDR2 YYNGEE, per germline. This CDR3 is 15 amino acids long. V was pared by 0 bases and J by 4 bases, with 13 bases between. The CDR3 DNA reads as TGTGCCAGCAGCGTAGCGGGGGGCCCCCGCTATGGCTACACCTTC. The encoded protein is CASSVAGGPRYGYTF. The whole variable domain, filled in from reference TRBV9 and TRBJ1-2, reads DSGVTQTPKHLITATGQRVTLRCSPRSGDLSVYWYQQSLDQGLQFLIQYYNGEERAKGNILERFSAQQFPDLHSELNLSSLELGDSALYFCASSVAGGPRYGYTFGSGTRLTVV.

At least ten counts were recorded for this clonotype. The rearrangement uses TRBV7-2 and TRBJ2-1; either TRBD1 or TRBD2 may supply D (6 bases each). The V end was cut by 2 bases, the J end by 8 bases, with 16 bases between. Germline CDR1 is SGHTA and CDR2 is FQGNSA. The CDR3 consists of 15 residues. CDR3 nucleotide sequence: TGTGCCAGCAGCTTAATAGGGGGGACGGGGGATGAGCAGTTCTTC. It yields the protein CASSLIGGTGDEQFF. The full variable domain, completed using reference TRBV7-2 and TRBJ2-1, is GAGVSQSPSNKVTEKGKDVELRCDPISGHTALYWYRQSLGQGLEFLIYFQGNSAPDKSGLPSDRFSAERTGGSVSTLTIQRTQQEDSAVYLCASSLIGGTGDEQFFGPGTRLTVL.

Here the CDR3 reads CASSPTGASGATDTQYF. CDR3 in DNA: TGCGCCAGCAGCCCCACGGGGGCGAGCGGGGCCACAGATACGCAGTATTTT. The V gene is TRBV5-1, the J gene TRBJ2-3; a possible D gene is TRBD2 (7 bases). V dropped 4 bases and J dropped 2 bases, with 20 bases sitting between them. This CDR3 is 17 amino acids long. From germline, CDR1 is SGHRS and CDR2 YFSETQ.

In its sample, this clonotype was seen many times. The gene calls are TRBV7-2 and TRBJ2-3, with TRBD1 as a possible D gene (5 bases). The V end was cut by 4 bases, the J end by 6 bases, with 17 bases between. CDR1 and CDR2 (germline): SGHTA, FQGNSA. The CDR3 spans 15 residues. CDR3 in amino acids: CASSSARGYVDTQYF. The CDR3 bases are TGTGCCAGCAGCTCCGCTAGGGGTTACGTCGATACGCAGTATTTT.

This clonotype was counted ten times or more. V and J are TRBV12-3 or TRBV12-4 and TRBJ2-7, with 7 bases that match TRBD1. The CDR3 consists of 13 residues. Unmatched junction bases numbered 3, after V lost 5 bases and J lost 2 bases. CDR3 residues: CASSRTGAYEQYV. CDR3 nucleotides: TGTGCCAGCAGTCGAACAGGGGCCTACGAGCAGTACGTC.

This clonotype came up a few times. J is TRBJ2-1 and V is TRBV18; 8 bases line up with TRBD2. The CDR3 has 15 residues. Per the germline V gene, CDR1 is KGHSH and CDR2 is LQKENI. V shed 2 bases and J 6 bases; nucleotides not matched to a gene: 6. The CDR3 DNA reads TGTGCCAGCTCACCAGCGAGCGGGGGTGTCAATGAGCAGTTCTTC. This sequence encodes CASSPASGGVNEQFF.

CDR3 DNA sequence: TGCAGTGCCCCCCGAGGGCGAAACAGTGATGAGCAGTTCTTC. Protein: CSAPRGRNSDEQFF. The chain links TRBV20-1 to TRBJ2-1; D possibly corresponds to TRBD2 (5 bases). Germline V gene lookup returns CDR1 DFQATT and CDR2 SNEGSKA (reference sequence). The CDR3 runs to 14 residues. Trimming cost V 6 bases and J 8 bases, with 20 bases left between them.

The chain couples TRBV19 to TRBJ1-5; D remains ambiguous. This CDR3 contains 12 residues. Germline loops: CDR1 LNHDA, CDR2 SQIVND (reference sequence). Trimming stripped 5 bases from V and 8 bases from J, with 10 bases between. CDR3 in amino acids: CASSFGGEPQHF. CDR3 in DNA: TGTGCCAGTAGTTTCGGCGGAGAGCCCCAGCATTTT. Full variable domain (rest looked up from reference TRBV19 and TRBJ1-5): DGGITQSPKYLFRKEGQNVTLSCEQNLNHDAMYWYRQDPGQGLRLIYYSQIVNDFQKGDIAEGYSVSREKKESFPLTVTSAQKNPTAFYLCASSFGGEPQHFGDGTRLSIL.

This clonotype was seen ten or more times. This sequence joins TRBV28 and TRBJ2-5, with 8 bases matching TRBD2. V trimming: 3 bases; J trimming: 5 bases; junction bases outside the gene matches: 5. Looked up from germline, CDR1 is MDHEN and CDR2 is SYDVKM. This CDR3 is built from 14 residues. The CDR3 spells CASSFGLARETQYF. The CDR3 DNA reads TGTGCCAGCAGTTTCGGACTAGCACGGGAGACCCAGTACTTC.

The table lists this clonotype with a few counts. The V call is TRBV7-3, the J call TRBJ1-2; perhaps TRBD1 as D (5 bases). Germline V lookup: CDR1 SGHTA, CDR2 FQGTGA. The V gene lost 5 bases and the J gene lost 8 bases, with 15 bases spanning the gap. CDR3 length equals 13 residues. The CDR3 region is CASSPNSRDGYTF. The CDR3 coding sequence is TGTGCCAGCAGCCCGAATTCCAGGGACGGCTACACCTTC.

The sample holds a few counts of this clonotype. This rearrangement joins TRBV5-1 to TRBJ1-5; D remains ambiguous. There are 18 residues in the CDR3. The V gene's germline CDR1 is SGHRS and CDR2 YFSETQ. Trimming stripped 2 bases from V and 0 bases from J, with 18 bases between. CDR3 sequence: CASSFLGSGLYSNQPQHF. The CDR3 DNA reads as TGCGCCAGCAGCTTTTTAGGGTCGGGCCTATATAGCAATCAGCCCCAGCATTTT.

In its sample, this clonotype was seen a few times. The V gene is TRBV29-1, the J gene TRBJ2-5; D is undetermined. The CDR3 has 12 amino acids. Trimming removed 3 bases at V and 5 bases at J, with 10 bases between. The germline CDR1 and CDR2 sequences are SQVTM and ANQGSEA. The DNA for the CDR3 is TGCAGCGTTGATTGGTCATGGGAGACCCAGTACTTC. Its translation is CSVDWSWETQYF.

The rearrangement links TRBV19 to TRBJ2-1; D is perhaps TRBD1 (5 bases). The germline V gene encodes CDR1 LNHDA and CDR2 SQIVND (reference sequence). The CDR3 covers 14 residues. V lost 7 bases, J lost 3 bases, and 13 bases lay in between. Here the CDR3 DNA reads TGTGCCAGTACCCAGGCCAGGGACTACAATGAGCAGTTCTTC. Its translation: CASTQARDYNEQFF. The variable domain in full, completed from reference TRBV19 and TRBJ2-1, reads DGGITQSPKYLFRKEGQNVTLSCEQNLNHDAMYWYRQDPGQGLRLIYYSQIVNDFQKGDIAEGYSVSREKKESFPLTVTSAQKNPTAFYLCASTQARDYNEQFFGPGTRLTVL.

This clonotype was seen a handful of times. This chain uses TRBV27 with TRBJ1-5; unclear D gene. The CDR3 runs 15 residues. Germline V gene sequence: CDR1 MNHEY, CDR2 SMNVEV (reference sequence). V shed 5 bases and J shed 1 base, with 12 bases lying between them. CDR3 in amino acids: CASSTYSGSNQPQHF. In DNA form, the CDR3 reads TGTGCCAGCAGTACCTATTCCGGGAGCAATCAGCCCCAGCATTTT.